This T cell receptor beta chain was identified during a study of cytotoxic CD8 clonotypes in ibrutinib-treated CLL. Points from the study as a whole: Clonality increased with ibrutinib response but returned toward baseline at progression.

This clone appeared once. Its matching antigen is unknown. Libraries were prepared by immunoSEQ multiplex PCR; TCRdb keeps only in-frame clonotypes and omits some of them. The profile covers approximately 84,000 clones, with about four fifths appearing a single time and around 5% taken by the ten largest. Sequencing used PBMCs, obtained after 12 months of ibrutinib treatment. The origin of this receptor is a human donor with chronic lymphocytic leukemia.

CDR3 coding DNA: TGTGCCAGCAGTTACATCGGGGGCTACAAAAACATTCAGTACTTC. As protein: CASSYIGGYKNIQYF. The V and J genes are TRBV6-6 and TRBJ2-4, with D perhaps matching TRBD1 or TRBD2 (6 bases each). Trimming pared 2 bases from V and 3 bases from J, leaving 11 bases between. This CDR3 is 15 amino acids long. Germline V gives CDR1 MNHNY, CDR2 SVGAGI (reference sequence).